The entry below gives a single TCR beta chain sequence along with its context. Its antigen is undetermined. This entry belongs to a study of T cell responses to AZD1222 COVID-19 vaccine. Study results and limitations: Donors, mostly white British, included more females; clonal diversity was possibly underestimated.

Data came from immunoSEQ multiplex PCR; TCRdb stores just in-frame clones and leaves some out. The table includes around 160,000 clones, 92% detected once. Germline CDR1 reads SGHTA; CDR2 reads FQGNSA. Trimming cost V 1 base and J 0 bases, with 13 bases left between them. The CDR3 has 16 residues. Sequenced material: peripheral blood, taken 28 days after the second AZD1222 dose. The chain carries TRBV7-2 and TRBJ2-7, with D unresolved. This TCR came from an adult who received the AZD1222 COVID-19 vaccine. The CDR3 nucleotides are TGTGCCAGCAGCTTAGAGGCAGGAACACACTCCTACGAGCAGTACTTC. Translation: CASSLEAGTHSYEQYF.